A selection of T cell receptor beta chains follows, all from one sample in a study of control samples from healthy donors and cancer patients. The protocol was immunoSEQ multiplex PCR, while the TCRdb copy is restricted to in-frame clones and leaves out a portion. Among over 100,000 clones listed, approximately 92% were seen once. Sequencing was carried out using blood. These receptors came from a middle-aged man in good health. CDR3s include the opening cysteine and the closing phenylalanine or tryptophan. The D gene is left open where the match is weak.

J gene	V gene	D gene	CDR3 protein	CDR3 DNA
TRBJ2-7	TRBV16	TRBD2	CASSQQSGGAYEQYF	TGTGCCAGCAGCCAACAGAGCGGGGGGGCCTACGAGCAGTACTTC
TRBJ1-3	TRBV4-1	NA	CASSQTEVAGNTIYF	TGCGCCAGCAGCCAGACGGAGGTGGCTGGAAACACCATATATTTT
TRBJ2-1	TRBV3-1/TRBV3-2	TRBD2	CASSRQERGYSYNEQFF	TGTGCCAGCAGCCGCCAGGAGCGGGGATACTCCTACAATGAGCAGTTCTTC
TRBJ2-1	TRBV5-6	TRBD1	CASSSVQGAGEQFF	TGTGCCAGCAGCTCCGTACAGGGGGCAGGGGAGCAGTTCTTC
TRBJ1-3	TRBV5-6	NA	CASSSGLTDTIYF	TGTGCCAGCAGCTCAGGGTTGACGGACACCATATATTTT
TRBJ2-3	TRBV6-5	NA	CASRGLSTDTQYF	TGTGCCAGCAGGGGGCTTAGCACAGATACGCAGTATTTT
TRBJ1-6	TRBV9	TRBD1	CASSGPPGQGDSPLHF	TGTGCCAGCAGCGGGCCCCCGGGACAGGGAGATTCACCCCTCCACTTT
TRBJ1-3	TRBV9	TRBD1	CASSADRVGGNTIYF	TGTGCCAGCAGCGCGGACAGGGTGGGGGGAAACACCATATATTTT
TRBJ1-6	TRBV5-1	NA	CASSLSQIYSPLHF	TGCGCCAGCAGCTTGTCCCAGATCTATTCACCCCTCCACTTT
TRBJ1-3	TRBV28	NA	CASSFPYLGAGNTIYF	TGTGCCAGCAGTTTCCCCTATCTGGGGGCTGGAAACACCATATATTTT
TRBJ2-2	TRBV18	NA	CASSGTYLGDTGELFF	TGTGCCAGCTCAGGGACCTATTTGGGAGACACCGGGGAGCTGTTTTTT